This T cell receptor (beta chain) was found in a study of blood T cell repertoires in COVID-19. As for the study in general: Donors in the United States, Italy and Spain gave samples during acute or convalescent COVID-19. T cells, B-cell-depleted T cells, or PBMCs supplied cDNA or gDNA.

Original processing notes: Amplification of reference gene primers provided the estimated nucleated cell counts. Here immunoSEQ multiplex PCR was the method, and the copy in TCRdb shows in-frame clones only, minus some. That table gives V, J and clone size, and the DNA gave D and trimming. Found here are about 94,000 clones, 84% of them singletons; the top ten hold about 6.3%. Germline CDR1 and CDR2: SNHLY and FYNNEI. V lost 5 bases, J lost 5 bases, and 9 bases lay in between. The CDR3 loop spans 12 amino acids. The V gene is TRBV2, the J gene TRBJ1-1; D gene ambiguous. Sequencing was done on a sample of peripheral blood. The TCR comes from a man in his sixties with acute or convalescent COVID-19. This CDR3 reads CASSRRRTEAFF. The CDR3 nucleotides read TGTGCCAGCAGTCGCAGGCGAACTGAAGCTTTCTTT.